Following are 2 T cell receptor beta chains from one sample sequenced in a study of T cells in tumors after PD-1 blockade (dated by TCRdb to the late 2010s). Library preparation employed the immunoSEQ multiplex PCR assay. TCRdb stores this immuneACCESS table with in-frame sequences only. Part of the clones is absent; in the studies checked, under half of the shortfall reflects unresolved V genes, and no reason is known for the rest. For this sample there are fewer than 55,000 clones; around 85% appear just once. About 4% of the sample is held by the ten biggest clonotypes. The sample's time point label, in plain terms: before anti-PD-1 therapy. The sample was PBMCs, taken before anti-PD-1 treatment. These receptors were collected from a human donor with basal cell carcinoma.

V is TRBV27 and J is TRBJ1-5, with 9 bases matching TRBD1. Looked up from germline, CDR1 is MNHEY and CDR2 is SMNVEV (reference sequence). J gave up 7 bases and V 6 bases, and 13 bases lay outside the gene matches. This CDR3 is built from 16 residues. CDR3 nucleotides: TGTGCCAGCAGACCCGGACAGGGGTGGGTTGGACAGCCCCAGCATTTT. Encoded protein: CASRPGQGWVGQPQHF.

V usage is TRBV7-9 and J usage is TRBJ1-4; a possible D gene is TRBD1 (5 bases). CDR3 length: 12 amino acids. V lost 6 bases and J 8 bases, leaving 10 bases between the germline ends. Germline loops: CDR1 SEHNR, CDR2 FQNEAQ (reference sequence). The CDR3 DNA reads TGTGCCAGCAGTCTAGGGGTCGAAAAACTGTTTTTT. Protein sequence: CASSLGVEKLFF.